The 27 T cell receptor beta chains in this list originate from one sample, sequenced in a study of cytomegalovirus exposure and HLA in healthy donors. Vbeta (60) and Jbeta (13) primers were used in the PCR. Sequenced by immunoSEQ multiplex PCR; TCRdb stores in-frame clones only, minus some. The sample records roughly 130,000 clones, roughly 68% being singletons. Sequencing was done on a sample of PBMCs. The receptor set was obtained from a woman aged 50 to 65 in good health and CMV-seropositive.

The chain joins TRBV7-2 to TRBJ1-2, with D possibly matching TRBD1 (5 bases). The ends were cut back, 6 bases at V and 3 bases at J, with 14 bases in the middle. Germline V gene lookup returns CDR1 SGHTA and CDR2 FQGNSA. The CDR3 loop spans 14 amino acids. CDR3 nucleotide sequence: TGTGCCAGCAGGGATGGACACGTTGACTATGGCTACACCTTC. Protein: CASRDGHVDYGYTF.

The gene calls are TRBV6-5 and TRBJ2-3; the D gene is possibly TRBD1 (6 bases). V dropped 4 bases and J dropped 6 bases, with 11 bases sitting between them. Germline CDR1 and CDR2: MNHEY and SVGAGI. The CDR3 loop spans 13 amino acids. The CDR3, as DNA: TGTGCCAGCAGTTCGCAACAGGGTGATACGCAGTATTTT. Its translation: CASSSQQGDTQYF.

The chain is built from TRBV5-4 and TRBJ2-2, with D tentatively TRBD2 (6 bases). The CDR3 extends over 14 amino acids. Trimming shortened V by 0 bases and J by 5 bases, and 8 bases separated the two germline ends. Germline values: CDR1 SGHNT, CDR2 YYREEE (reference sequence). The CDR3 region is CASSLDAGTGELFF. The DNA of the CDR3 is TGTGCCAGCAGCTTGGACGCGGGAACCGGGGAGCTGTTTTTT.

The CDR3 DNA sequence: TGTGCCAGCAGCTTGCCCCGACAGGGGACGGGCACAGATACGCAGTATTTT. It specifies CASSLPRQGTGTDTQYF. This rearrangement joins TRBV5-4 to TRBJ2-3, with 8 nucleotides matching TRBD1. CDR1 SGHNT and CDR2 YYREEE come from the germline V gene (reference sequence). V shed 1 base and J 1 base; nucleotides not matched to a gene: 8. The CDR3 spans 17 residues.

The chain has TRBV7-2 and TRBJ2-5; the match to TRBD2 covers 14 bases. This CDR3 region has 15 residues. Looked up from germline, CDR1 is SGHTA and CDR2 is FQGNSA. The junction had 4 bases not matched to a gene; V was cut back by 7 bases and J by 3 bases. The CDR3 DNA reads TGTGCCAGCAAGACTAGCGGGGGGGCAGAAGAGACCCAGTACTTC. This sequence encodes CASKTSGGAEETQYF.

The rearrangement joins TRBV5-4 to TRBJ1-3; TRBD1 is a possible D gene (5 bases). Germline V gives CDR1 SGHNT, CDR2 YYREEE (reference sequence). Between the trimmed V and J ends, which lost 0 bases and 2 bases, there was a span of 12 bases. The length of the CDR3 is 16 residues. The CDR3 sequence: CASSLGLGGAGNTIYF. As DNA, the CDR3 is TGTGCCAGCAGCTTGGGATTGGGGGGGGCTGGAAACACCATATATTTT.

The chain links TRBV7-8 to TRBJ2-3; 8 bases fit TRBD2. The V segment lost 6 bases and the J segment 4 bases; nucleotides outside the gene matches: 6. Germline V lookup: CDR1 SGHVS, CDR2 FQNEAQ. This CDR3 is 14 amino acids long. CDR3 coding DNA: TGTGCCAGCAGTCCCGGGACTAGTCCAGATACGCAGTATTTT. Amino acids: CASSPGTSPDTQYF.

This clone was counted once. The chain couples TRBV29-1 to TRBJ1-1, with D tentatively TRBD1 (5 bases). The CDR3 spans 13 residues. The germline V and J ends were trimmed by 7 bases and 4 bases, with 16 bases remaining between them. Per the germline V gene, CDR1 is SQVTM and CDR2 is ANQGSEA. The CDR3 DNA follows: TGCAGCGCAATCAGGGAATCGGGCACTGAAGCTTTCTTT. It yields the protein CSAIRESGTEAFF.

The chain recombines TRBV7-9 with TRBJ1-5; D not resolved. CDR1 and CDR2 (germline): SEHNR, FQNEAQ (reference sequence). V shed 5 bases and J shed 2 bases, with 7 bases lying between them. This CDR3 region has 13 residues. The CDR3 loop reads CASSPAGNQPQHF. The CDR3 nucleotides read TGTGCCAGCAGCCCCGCGGGCAATCAGCCCCAGCATTTT.

The CDR3 protein is CASSQQRGLETQYF. DNA for the CDR3: TGTGCCAGCAGCCAGCAGAGGGGGCTGGAGACCCAGTACTTC. The J gene is TRBJ2-5, the V gene TRBV11-2; the match to TRBD1 covers 7 bases. J was trimmed by 5 bases and V by 5 bases; bases with no gene match: 8. This CDR3 spans 14 amino acids. Looked up from germline, CDR1 is SGHAT and CDR2 is FQNNGV.

The chain is built from TRBV2 and TRBJ1-5; D is uncertain. The germline CDR1 and CDR2 sequences are SNHLY and FYNNEI. Trimming shortened V by 4 bases and J by 9 bases, and 7 bases separated the two germline ends. The CDR3 length is 11 residues. The CDR3 region is CASSGGGPQHF. CDR3 DNA sequence: TGTGCCAGCAGTGGAGGAGGGCCCCAGCATTTT.

CDR3 in DNA: TGTGCCAGCAGCCAATCAGCGGTACCCACAGATACGCAGTATTTT. It is translated as CASSQSAVPTDTQYF. The J gene is TRBJ2-3, the V gene TRBV7-2; TRBD2 might be the D (5 bases). The length of the CDR3 is 15 residues. In germline, CDR1 is SGHTA, CDR2 FQGNSA. V shed 5 bases and J shed 2 bases, with 14 bases lying between them.

The CDR3 reads CASSGLAGGGYEQYF. The CDR3 bases are TGTGCCAGCAGTGGACTAGCGGGGGGAGGCTACGAGCAGTACTTC. The V call is TRBV2, the J call TRBJ2-5, with 13 bases that match TRBD2. The DNA end lines up better with TRBJ2-7; the J call may be wrong. The CDR3 runs to 15 residues. CDR1 SNHLY and CDR2 FYNNEI come from the germline V gene.

The gene calls are TRBV2 and TRBJ1-2; TRBD1 matches at 11 bases. This CDR3 is built from 14 residues. Per the germline V gene, CDR1 is SNHLY and CDR2 is FYNNEI. V was pared by 9 bases and J by 4 bases, with 7 bases of the junction left unmatched. The CDR3 nucleotides are TGTGCCAGTCGAGGGACAGGGGGACTCTATGGCTACACCTTC. It specifies CASRGTGGLYGYTF.

This chain connects TRBV13 to TRBJ2-2; D is unclear. This CDR3 spans 15 amino acids. CDR1 is PRHDT, CDR2 FYEKMQ, per germline (reference sequence). Deletions cut 0 bases from V and 5 bases from J, with 10 bases between. The DNA for the CDR3 is TGTGCCAGCAGCTTAGGTGTCGGGTCTACCGGGGAGCTGTTTTTT. Translating gives CASSLGVGSTGELFF.

This clone was counted once. The rearrangement uses TRBV6-5 and TRBJ2-7; no firm D call. The CDR3 runs to 15 residues. V shed 6 bases and J shed 4 bases, with 19 bases lying between them. The germline V gene encodes CDR1 MNHEY and CDR2 SVGAGI. The CDR3 loop is CASSQTGGRTYEQYF. The CDR3 coding sequence is TGTGCCAGCAGCCAGACTGGCGGCAGAACTTACGAGCAGTACTTC.

For this clone: The junction departs from germline at one end; a sequencing error may be responsible. The chain uses TRBV4-1 and TRBJ2-1; 11 nucleotides match TRBD2. There are 16 residues in the CDR3. Looked up from germline, CDR1 is MGHRA and CDR2 is YSYEKL. Here the CDR3 DNA reads TGCGCCCGCAGCCAAAATATAGCGGGGGGGCTGTATGAGCAGTTCTTC. This translates into CARSQNIAGGLYEQFF.

This sequence joins TRBV6-5 and TRBJ2-7; the D gene is possibly TRBD2 (6 bases). V shed 5 bases and J shed 6 bases, with 17 bases lying between them. Looked up from germline, CDR1 is MNHEY and CDR2 is SVGAGI. This CDR3 region has 14 residues. The CDR3 DNA reads TGTGCCAGCAGTCTACGGGCCGCGGAGGGCGAGCAGTACTTC. It translates to CASSLRAAEGEQYF.

This clone was detected a few times. This chain joins TRBV5-1 and TRBJ1-4; D is perhaps TRBD1 (6 bases). CDR1 and CDR2 from the germline V gene are SGHRS and YFSETQ. The germline V and J ends were trimmed by 0 bases and 6 bases, with 12 bases remaining between them. This CDR3 has 15 amino acids. The CDR3 DNA is TGCGCCAGCAGCTTGGAGGTGGGGGCCGATGAAAAACTGTTTTTT. It is translated as CASSLEVGADEKLFF.

The CDR3 loop reads CASSKPDSVNTEAFF. The CDR3 DNA follows: TGTGCCAGCAGTAAGCCCGACAGTGTTAACACTGAAGCTTTCTTT. The J gene is TRBJ1-1, the V gene TRBV6-5, with a weak D call TRBD1 (5 bases). Trimming left V 5 bases short and J 2 bases short, with 15 bases between. The germline V gene has CDR1 MNHEY and CDR2 SVGAGI. CDR3 size: 15 residues.

The V call is TRBV18, the J call TRBJ2-3; TRBD1 matches at 10 bases. The CDR3 has 16 amino acids. The J segment lost 1 base and the V segment lost 6 bases, leaving 7 bases of the junction unmatched. Germline V gene lookup returns CDR1 KGHSH and CDR2 LQKENI. CDR3 sequence: CASSAGQGRGTDTQYF. The CDR3 DNA reads TGTGCCAGCTCGGCGGGACAGGGGAGAGGCACAGATACGCAGTATTTT.

In DNA, the CDR3 is TGTGCCAGCAGCTCTATTTCTTCGGGGGGCTACACCTTC. Translation: CASSSISSGGYTF. This chain uses TRBV11-2 with TRBJ1-2, with D unclear. This CDR3 contains 13 residues. Trimming removed 4 bases at V and 8 bases at J, with 14 bases between. Germline V gene lookup returns CDR1 SGHAT and CDR2 FQNNGV.

The chain couples TRBV7-2 to TRBJ1-4, with a tentative D call TRBD1 (6 bases). Germline assignment: CDR1 SGHTA and CDR2 FQGNSA. V was cut by 3 bases and J by 6 bases, with 14 bases left in between. The length of the CDR3 is 15 residues. The chain's CDR3 is CASSFSGGLDEKLFF. The CDR3 region has the DNA TGTGCCAGCAGCTTTAGCGGGGGCCTAGATGAAAAACTGTTTTTT.

The chain couples TRBV2 to TRBJ2-5, with TRBD2 matching 8 bases. Germline CDR1 is SNHLY and CDR2 is FYNNEI. The CDR3 covers 13 residues. V shed 5 bases, J shed 5 bases, and the junction held 4 bases outside the gene matches. Here the CDR3 DNA reads TGTGCCAGCAGTTGGCTAGCGGGCGAGACCCAGTACTTC. Its protein product is CASSWLAGETQYF.

This chain links TRBV14 with TRBJ2-1, with D possibly TRBD1 on 6 matching bases. Germline CDR1 and CDR2: SGHDN and FVKESK. Trimming removed 1 base at V and 10 bases at J, with 11 bases between. The CDR3 is made up of 13 amino acids. The CDR3 region has the DNA TGTGCCAGCAGCCAAGTAGGGGGACGAGAGCAGTTCTTC. It is translated as CASSQVGGREQFF.

J is TRBJ1-2 and V is TRBV6-6; weak D call: TRBD1 (6 bases). V lost 7 bases to trimming and J lost 2 bases, with 14 bases between them. The germline V gene has CDR1 MNHNY and CDR2 SVGAGI (reference sequence). The length of the CDR3 is 14 residues. DNA of the CDR3: TGTGCCAGCAACATGGACAGATTCAACTATGGCTACACCTTC. This sequence encodes CASNMDRFNYGYTF.

V gene TRBV29-1 combines with J gene TRBJ1-5; TRBD1 is a possible D gene (5 bases). The germline CDR1 and CDR2 sequences are SQVTM and ANQGSEA. The CDR3 runs 13 residues. V lost 3 bases and J 6 bases, leaving 12 bases between the germline ends. Here the CDR3 reads CSVDPGRGQPQHF. CDR3 nucleotide sequence: TGCAGCGTTGACCCAGGGAGGGGTCAGCCCCAGCATTTT.